This entry lists 9 T cell receptor beta chains sequenced from one sample in a study of cytomegalovirus exposure and HLA in healthy donors. A multiplex PCR was run with 60 Vbeta primers and 13 Jbeta primers. The repertoire was sequenced with immunoSEQ multiplex PCR; TCRdb's copy has only in-frame clones and lacks some. This repertoire shows about 180,000 clones, 77% found once; its top ten account for less than 1.5%. Sample: PBMCs. The receptors stem from a man younger than 30 in good health and CMV-seronegative.

The chain joins TRBV6-5 to TRBJ2-2, with a possible D match to TRBD2 (6 bases). The germline CDR1 and CDR2 sequences are MNHEY and SVGAGI. Trimming pared 9 bases from V and 0 bases from J, leaving 14 bases between. There are 15 residues in the CDR3. CDR3 amino acids: CASSTGLANTGELFF. The CDR3 nucleotides read TGTGCCAGTTCGACGGGACTCGCGAACACCGGGGAGCTGTTTTTT.

This clone appeared once. The chain employs TRBV11-2 and TRBJ2-1; 7 bases line up with TRBD2. CDR1 is SGHAT and CDR2 is FQNNGV in the germline V gene. Unmatched junction bases numbered 2, after V lost 1 base and J lost 5 bases. This CDR3 has 14 residues. CDR3 sequence reads: CASSLVLADNEQFF. CDR3 in DNA: TGTGCCAGCAGCTTAGTGCTAGCGGACAATGAGCAGTTCTTC.

This chain links TRBV12-1 with TRBJ1-2; TRBD1 reflects the table's D call only, with no check against the DNA. TRBV12-1 counts as a pseudogene. The CDR3 consists of 14 residues. The CDR3 spells CASSSGRDRHGYTF. The CDR3 DNA reads TGTGCCAGCAGCTCCGGTCGTGACAGGCATGGCTACACCTTC.

The rearrangement joins TRBV7-2 to TRBJ1-2, with D possibly TRBD1 on 6 matching bases. The CDR3 sequence is 15 residues long. Trimming cost V 8 bases and J 0 bases, with 16 bases left between them. Germline lookup yields CDR1 SGHTA and CDR2 FQGNSA. The CDR3 DNA follows: TGTGCCAGCTTGGCAGGGGAAACCACTAACTATGGCTACACCTTC. It specifies CASLAGETTNYGYTF.

The V call is TRBV7-3, the J call TRBJ2-3; D is ambiguous. The V and J ends lost 5 bases and 9 bases respectively, with 24 bases between them. Germline assignment: CDR1 SGHTA and CDR2 FQGTGA. This CDR3 is 16 amino acids long. CDR3 bases: TGTGCCAGCAGCGCCTCACCCGGCGGCCGCTTCGGAACGCAGTATTTT. Amino acids: CASSASPGGRFGTQYF.

The genes are TRBV25-1 and TRBJ2-3, with TRBD1 as a possible D gene (6 bases). V lost 5 bases to trimming and J lost 3 bases, with 12 bases between them. This CDR3 has 14 amino acids. Per the germline V gene, CDR1 is MGHDK and CDR2 is SYGVNS. The CDR3 DNA follows: TGTGCCAGCAGTCCCCTGGGACAAACAGATACGCAGTATTTT. It encodes CASSPLGQTDTQYF.

This clone was counted a single time. This chain links TRBV27 with TRBJ1-5; D unresolved. V was shortened by 4 bases and J by 0 bases, with 4 bases between the two germline ends. The CDR3 is 13 residues long. The germline gives CDR1 MNHEY, CDR2 SMNVEV (reference sequence). The CDR3 loop is CASSYGSNQPQHF. As DNA, the CDR3 is TGTGCCAGCAGTTACGGTAGCAATCAGCCCCAGCATTTT.

V gene TRBV11-3 combines with J gene TRBJ1-1, with D possibly matching TRBD1 (6 bases). CDR3 length equals 16 residues. The V end lost 3 bases, the J end lost 0 bases, and 14 bases lay between the germline ends. Germline assignment: CDR1 SGHNT and CDR2 YENEEA. The CDR3 protein is CASSLGQGRVNTEAFF. CDR3 nucleotide sequence: TGTGCCAGCAGCTTGGGGCAGGGGAGAGTGAACACTGAAGCTTTCTTT. Complete variable domain (other parts from reference TRBV11-3 and TRBJ1-1): EAGVVQSPRYKIIEKKQPVAFWCNPISGHNTLYWYLQNLGQGPELLIRYENEEAVDDSQLPKDRFSAERLKGVDSTLKIQPAELGDSAVYLCASSLGQGRVNTEAFFGQGTRLTVV.

The chain couples TRBV6-5 to TRBJ2-1; 7 bases are shared with TRBD2. CDR1 is MNHEY and CDR2 is SVGAGI in the germline V gene. V was pared by 1 base and J by 4 bases, with 4 bases of the junction left unmatched. The CDR3 contains 15 residues. The chain's CDR3 is CASSYLGTTYNEQFF. The CDR3 region has the DNA TGTGCCAGCAGTTACTTAGGGACTACGTACAATGAGCAGTTCTTC.